This is a list of T cell receptor beta chains from one sample in a study of OX40 agonist ivuxolimab in advanced cancers. This table comes from immunoSEQ multiplex PCR, and its TCRdb copy is limited to in-frame clones, with some not included. The repertoire holds tens of thousands of clones, with around 80% as singletons. This sample comprised CD4+ or CD8+ T cells sorted from blood, obtained in a trial of the OX40 agonist ivuxolimab. The receptors derive from an adult with an advanced solid tumor such as melanoma, head and neck, liver or kidney cancer. Both conserved end residues are part of each CDR3. A D gene is named only where the DNA matches it firmly. Clone size, where shown, is once, few, many, or a class for clones that have expanded.

>TRBV4-1|TRBJ1-1|.|.
TGCGCCAGCAGCCAAAGTTTCGGAGTCACTGAAGCTTTCTTT
CASSQSFGVTEAFF
>TRBV6-4|TRBJ2-1|once|TRBD2
TGTGCCAGCAGTGATGGACTAGCGGGAGACAATGAGCAGTTCTTC
CASSDGLAGDNEQFF
>TRBV2|TRBJ2-1|.|.
TGTGCCAGCAGTGAACGGGGCAGGGGAGGCTACAATGAGCAGTTCTTC
CASSERGRGGYNEQFF
>TRBV11-1|TRBJ2-1|.|.
TGTGCCAGCAGCTTAGGTAGTCCAGTCTTCAATGAGCAGTTCTTC
CASSLGSPVFNEQFF
>TRBV6-1|TRBJ2-4|.|.
TGTGCCAGCAGTTATTTGGACATTCAGTACTTC
CASSYLDIQYF
>TRBV27|TRBJ1-5|.|.
TGTGCCAGCATGTCGGGGACAAGCAATCAGCCCCAGCATTTT
CASMSGTSNQPQHF
>TRBV30|TRBJ2-2|once|.
TGTGCCTGGAGGGTCCGACTCACCGGGGAGCTGTTTTTT
CAWRVRLTGELFF
>TRBV4-2|TRBJ2-3|.|.
TGTGCCAGCAGCCAAGACACAGATACGCAGTATTTT
CASSQDTDTQYF
>TRBV27|TRBJ2-7|.|TRBD2
TGTGCCAGCAGCCCGGGGGGGAGCTCCTACGAGCAGTACTTC
CASSPGGSSYEQYF
>TRBV27|TRBJ2-1|.|.
TGTGCCAGCAGATACGGGGGCTTCTACAATGAGCAGTTCTTC
CASRYGGFYNEQFF
>TRBV9|TRBJ1-2|.|.
TGTGCCAGCAGCGTAGACCCAGGCCGGACCTGGGGCTACACCTTC
CASSVDPGRTWGYTF
>TRBV29-1|TRBJ2-1|.|.
TGCAGCGCCGCGACCCTTGCGGGCGGGTACAATGAGCAGTTCTTC
CSAATLAGGYNEQFF
>TRBV11-3|TRBJ2-1|once|TRBD2
TGTGCCAGCAGCTTAGGCCTAGCGGGAGCCAGCTCCTACAATGAGCAGTTCTTC
CASSLGLAGASSYNEQFF
>TRBV27|TRBJ2-7|.|.
TGTGCCAGCAGTTTATCTGGAGGTGAGCAGTACTTC
CASSLSGGEQYF
>TRBV13|TRBJ2-1|.|.
TGTGCCAGCACCTTAGGGGGTAGTAAGGGGTTTTACAATGAGCAGTTCTTC
CASTLGGSKGFYNEQFF
>TRBV4-1|TRBJ2-2|.|.
TGCGCCAGCAATCGGAAGCTTAACGCGAACGCCGGGGAGCTGTTTTTT
CASNRKLNANAGELFF
>TRBV7-3|TRBJ2-2|.|.
TGTGCCAGCAGCCATACGGCCGGGGAGCTGTTTTTT
CASSHTAGELFF
>TRBV7-9|TRBJ2-4|once|TRBD2
TGTGCCAGCAGCTTAGTGTCTAGCGGGGGGATTTTGAACATTCAGTACTTC
CASSLVSSGGILNIQYF
>TRBV28|TRBJ1-4|.|.
TGTGCCAGCAGTCCAGGGGTAGGGGCAACTAATGAAAAACTGTTTTTT
CASSPGVGATNEKLFF
>TRBV10-3|TRBJ1-1|.|.
TGTGCCATCAGGATTGGACGAGAGAATACTGAAGCTTTCTTT
CAIRIGRENTEAFF
>TRBV7-9|TRBJ1-4|.|.
TGTGCCAGCAGCTCCTTGGACTCTGCAACTAATGAAAAACTGTTTTTT
CASSSLDSATNEKLFF
>TRBV11-2|TRBJ1-5|.|.
TGTGCCAGCAGCTTGGAAAATCAGCCCCAGCATTTT
CASSLENQPQHF
>TRBV5-3|TRBJ2-5|.|TRBD1
TGTGCCAGACTCATGGCTCAGGGGGAGGAGACCCAGTACTTC
CARLMAQGEETQYF
>TRBV27|TRBJ2-3|.|.
TGTGCCAGCGGTGCTAGCACAGATACGCAGTATTTT
CASGASTDTQYF
>TRBV2|TRBJ2-3|.|TRBD2
TGTGCCAGCAGTGAGACAATCCGAGCGGGAGGAAACCCAGATACGCAGTATTTT
CASSETIRAGGNPDTQYF
>TRBV7-6|TRBJ1-1|.|.
TGTGCCAGCAGCTTAGGGCCGCTCATGAACACTGAAGCTTTCTTT
CASSLGPLMNTEAFF
>TRBV10-3|TRBJ2-1|.|TRBD2
TGTGCCATCAGTGCGGGACTAGATGCACGAAATGAGCAGTTCTTC
CAISAGLDARNEQFF
>TRBV19|TRBJ2-1|many|TRBD1
TGTGCCAGTAGTATTACCGTGGGGGACAGGTATTACAATGAGCAGTTCTTC
CASSITVGDRYYNEQFF
>TRBV9|TRBJ2-4|.|.
TGTGCCAGCAGCGTGGGGGGACTCGCCAAAAACATTCAGTACTTC
CASSVGGLAKNIQYF
>TRBV7-9|TRBJ2-5|.|TRBD1
TGTGCCAGCAGCCACCGGGACAGGGGGTGGGAGACCCAGTACTTC
CASSHRDRGWETQYF
>TRBV7-9|TRBJ2-7|.|.
TGTGCCAGCAGCTTACCACGGGGGGAGCAGTACTTC
CASSLPRGEQYF
>TRBV9|TRBJ2-3|.|TRBD2
TGTGCCAGCAGCGGCCCCAGGGCGGGGGAGTACACAGATACGCAGTATTTT
CASSGPRAGEYTDTQYF
>TRBV9|TRBJ1-2|.|.
TGTGCCAGCAGCGGGAAGGGACCTAACTATGGCTACACCTTC
CASSGKGPNYGYTF
>TRBV9|TRBJ1-6|.|.
TGTGCCAGCAGCGCTGGACAGTATAATTCACCCCTCCACTTT
CASSAGQYNSPLHF
>TRBV9|TRBJ2-5|.|TRBD1
TGTGCCAGCAGCGTAGCCGGGTCAGGGGGAGAGACCCAGTACTTC
CASSVAGSGGETQYF
>TRBV9|TRBJ1-3|.|.
TGTGCCAGCAGCGTAGGTCCCGGTTTAGGAAACACCATATATTTT
CASSVGPGLGNTIYF
>TRBV11-1|TRBJ2-7|.|.
TGTGCCAGCAGCCCTATAGAGAGCGGTACAGCCTCCTACGAGCAGTACTTC
CASSPIESGTASYEQYF
>TRBV6-5|TRBJ2-7|.|.
TGTGCCAGCAGTTACTGGAGAGGATCCTACGAGCAGTACTTC
CASSYWRGSYEQYF
>TRBV19|TRBJ1-1|many|.
TGTGCCAGTAGTATAGGATCGGCGGGGACTGAAGCTTTCTTT
CASSIGSAGTEAFF
>TRBV4-3|TRBJ2-3|.|TRBD2
TGCGCCGGCAGCCAATCGACTAGCGGGTGGGCAGATACGCAGTATTTT
CAGSQSTSGWADTQYF
>TRBV27|TRBJ1-4|.|.
TGTGCCAGCAGCCCTAATCCCGTAACTAATGAAAAACTGTTTTTT
CASSPNPVTNEKLFF
>TRBV11-2|TRBJ1-1|.|.
TGTGCCAGCAGCTTAAGGCTCGCTGAAGCTTTCTTT
CASSLRLAEAFF
>TRBV28|TRBJ1-2|.|.
TGTGCCAGCAGTTACACGCTAGGAAGGGGGACCTTC
CASSYTLGRGTF
>TRBV13|TRBJ1-1|.|TRBD1
TGTGCCAGCAGCTTAGTCGGGGTGGGGGACAGGGTGTTGACTGAAGCTTTCTTT
CASSLVGVGDRVLTEAFF
>TRBV4-2|TRBJ2-7|once|TRBD2
TGTGCCAGCAGCCAACCTTTTGGACTAGCGGGGGACCACGCCTACGAGCAGTACTTC
CASSQPFGLAGDHAYEQYF
>TRBV30|TRBJ1-1|few|.
TGTGCCTGGAGTGTATATGGGGGGCTGAATGAAGCTTTCTTT
CAWSVYGGLNEAFF
>TRBV19|TRBJ1-2|once|.
TGTGCCAGTAGTATAGACCCGACAGGAGTATATGGCTACACCTTC
CASSIDPTGVYGYTF
>TRBV4-1|TRBJ1-2|.|.
TGCGCCAGCAGCCAAGCCCCGGACATGGAGGATGGCTACACCTTC
CASSQAPDMEDGYTF
>TRBV29-1|TRBJ2-1|.|.
TGCAGCGTTGAAGATCCTGTGGAGAGCTCCTACAATGAGCAGTTCTTC
CSVEDPVESSYNEQFF
>TRBV6-4|TRBJ2-3|.|TRBD2
TGTACCAGCAGTGTAAGAGCGGGAGCTGCAGATACGCAGTATTTT
CTSSVRAGAADTQYF
>TRBV23-1|TRBJ2-5|once|.
TGCGCCAGCAGTCCCCCCCAGGAGGCGGCAGAGACCCAGTACTTC
CASSPPQEAAETQYF
>TRBV12-2|TRBJ2-7|.|.
TGTGCAAGTCGCTTAGGGTGCGCAATTCTCTACGAGCAGTACTTC
CASRLGCAILYEQYF
>TRBV5-6|TRBJ2-3|.|.
TGTGCCAGCAGCTCCATCACAGATACGCAGTATTTT
CASSSITDTQYF
>TRBV6-1|TRBJ2-1|.|.
TGTGCCAGCAGTGAATTCGGGAATTACAATGAGCAGTTCTTC
CASSEFGNYNEQFF
>TRBV7-8|TRBJ2-1|once|.
TGTGCCAGCAGTAACGGGGCCAGGAGCATTTACAATGAGCAGTTCTTC
CASSNGARSIYNEQFF
>TRBV6-5|TRBJ1-1|few|TRBD1
TGTGCCAGCAGTTACAGGGGGCTGAGAACTGAAGCTTTCTTT
CASSYRGLRTEAFF
>TRBV7-8|TRBJ2-7|once|TRBD2
TGTGCCAGCAGCTCGGGACTAGGCTACGAGCAGTACTTC
CASSSGLGYEQYF